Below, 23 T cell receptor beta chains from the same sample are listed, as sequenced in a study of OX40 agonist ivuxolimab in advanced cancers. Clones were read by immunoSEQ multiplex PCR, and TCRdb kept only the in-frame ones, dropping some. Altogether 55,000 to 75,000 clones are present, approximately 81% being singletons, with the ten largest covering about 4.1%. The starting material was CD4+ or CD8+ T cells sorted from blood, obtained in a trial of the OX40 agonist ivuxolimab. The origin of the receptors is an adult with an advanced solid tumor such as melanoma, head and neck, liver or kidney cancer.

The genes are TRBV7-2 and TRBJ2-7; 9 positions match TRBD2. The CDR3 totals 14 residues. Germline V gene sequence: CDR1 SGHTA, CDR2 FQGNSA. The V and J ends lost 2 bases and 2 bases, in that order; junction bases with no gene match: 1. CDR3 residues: CASSLLAGPYEQYF. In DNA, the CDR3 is TGTGCCAGCAGCTTACTAGCGGGACCCTACGAGCAGTACTTC.

The CDR3 loop is CASSVGPFRDRADEQYF. Here the CDR3 DNA reads TGTGCCAGCAGCGTAGGCCCATTTAGGGACAGGGCCGACGAGCAGTACTTC. The chain joins TRBV9 to TRBJ2-7; 9 bases fit TRBD1. V lost 0 bases and J lost 5; bases outside the gene matches: 12. Germline V gives CDR1 SGDLS, CDR2 YYNGEE. CDR3 length: 17 residues.

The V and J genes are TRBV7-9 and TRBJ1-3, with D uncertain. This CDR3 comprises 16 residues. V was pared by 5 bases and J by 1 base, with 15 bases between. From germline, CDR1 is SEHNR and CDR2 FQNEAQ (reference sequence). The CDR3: CASSLQRFLSGNTIYF. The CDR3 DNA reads TGTGCCAGCAGCCTCCAACGCTTCTTATCTGGAAACACCATATATTTT.

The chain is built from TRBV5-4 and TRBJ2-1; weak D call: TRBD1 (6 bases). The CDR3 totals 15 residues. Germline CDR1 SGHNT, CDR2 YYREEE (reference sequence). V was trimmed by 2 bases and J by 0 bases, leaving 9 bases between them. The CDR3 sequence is CASSFPTGSYNEQFF. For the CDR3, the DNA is TGTGCCAGCAGCTTTCCGACAGGCTCCTACAATGAGCAGTTCTTC.

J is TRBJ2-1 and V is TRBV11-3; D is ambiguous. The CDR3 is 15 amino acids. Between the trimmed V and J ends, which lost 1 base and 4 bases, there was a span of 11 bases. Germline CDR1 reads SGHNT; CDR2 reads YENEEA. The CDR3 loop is CASSLGSLSYNEQFF. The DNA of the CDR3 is TGTGCCAGCAGCTTAGGTAGTCTGTCTTACAATGAGCAGTTCTTC.

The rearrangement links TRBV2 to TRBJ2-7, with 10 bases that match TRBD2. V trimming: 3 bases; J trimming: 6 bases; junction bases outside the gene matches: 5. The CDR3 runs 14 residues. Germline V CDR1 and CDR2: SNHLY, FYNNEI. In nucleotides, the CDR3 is TGTGCCAGCAGTGAGCTAGCGGGAGTGGGCGAGCAGTACTTC. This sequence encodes CASSELAGVGEQYF.

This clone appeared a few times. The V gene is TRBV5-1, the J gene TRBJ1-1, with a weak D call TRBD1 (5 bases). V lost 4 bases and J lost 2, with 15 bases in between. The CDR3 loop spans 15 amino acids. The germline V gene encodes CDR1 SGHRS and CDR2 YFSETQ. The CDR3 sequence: CASSRGGPTNTEAFF. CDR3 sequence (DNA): TGCGCCAGCAGCAGGGGAGGACCGACAAACACTGAAGCTTTCTTT.

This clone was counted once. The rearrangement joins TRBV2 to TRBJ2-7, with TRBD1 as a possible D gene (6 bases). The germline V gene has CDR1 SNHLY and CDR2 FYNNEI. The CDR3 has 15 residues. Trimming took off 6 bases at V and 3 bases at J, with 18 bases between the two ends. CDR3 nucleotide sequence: TGTGCCAGCAGAGGACAGCCGATGTCATTCTACGAGCAGTACTTC. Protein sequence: CASRGQPMSFYEQYF. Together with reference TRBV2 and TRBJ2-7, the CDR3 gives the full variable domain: EPEVTQTPSHQVTQMGQEVILRCVPISNHLYFYWYRQILGQKVEFLVSFYNNEISEKSEIFDDQFSVERPDGSNFTLKIRSTKLEDSAMYFCASRGQPMSFYEQYFGPGTRLTVT.

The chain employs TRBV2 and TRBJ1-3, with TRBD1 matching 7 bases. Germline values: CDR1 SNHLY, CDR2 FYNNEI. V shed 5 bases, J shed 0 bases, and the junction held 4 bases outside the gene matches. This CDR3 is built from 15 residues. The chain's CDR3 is CASSPDRASGNTIYF. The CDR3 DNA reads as TGTGCCAGCAGTCCCGACAGGGCCTCTGGAAACACCATATATTTT. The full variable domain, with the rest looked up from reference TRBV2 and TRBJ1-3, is EPEVTQTPSHQVTQMGQEVILRCVPISNHLYFYWYRQILGQKVEFLVSFYNNEISEKSEIFDDQFSVERPDGSNFTLKIRSTKLEDSAMYFCASSPDRASGNTIYFGEGSWLTVV.

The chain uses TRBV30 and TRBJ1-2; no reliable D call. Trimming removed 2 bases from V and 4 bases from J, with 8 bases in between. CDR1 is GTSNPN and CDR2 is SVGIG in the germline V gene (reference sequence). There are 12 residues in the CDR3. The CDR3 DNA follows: TGTGCCTGGAGTAGCACTGTCTATGGCTACACCTTC. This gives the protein CAWSSTVYGYTF. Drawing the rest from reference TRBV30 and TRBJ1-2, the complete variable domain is SQTIHQWPATLVQPVGSPLSLECTVEGTSNPNLYWYRQAAGRGLQLLFYSVGIGQISSEVPQNLSASRPQDRQFILSSKKLLLSDSGFYLCAWSSTVYGYTFGSGTRLTVV.

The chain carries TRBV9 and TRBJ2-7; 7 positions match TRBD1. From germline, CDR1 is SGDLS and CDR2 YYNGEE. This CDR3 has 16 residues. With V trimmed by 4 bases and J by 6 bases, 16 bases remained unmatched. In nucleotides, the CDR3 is TGTGCCAGCAGCTGGGGACCCGGACAGGCCGAGGGCGAGCAGTACTTC. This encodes CASSWGPGQAEGEQYF.

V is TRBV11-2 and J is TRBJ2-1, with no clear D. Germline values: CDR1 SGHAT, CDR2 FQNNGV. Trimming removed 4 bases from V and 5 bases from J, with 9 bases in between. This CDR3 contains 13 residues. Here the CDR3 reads CASSSNSNNEQFF. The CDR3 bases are TGTGCCAGCAGCTCTAACTCAAACAATGAGCAGTTCTTC.

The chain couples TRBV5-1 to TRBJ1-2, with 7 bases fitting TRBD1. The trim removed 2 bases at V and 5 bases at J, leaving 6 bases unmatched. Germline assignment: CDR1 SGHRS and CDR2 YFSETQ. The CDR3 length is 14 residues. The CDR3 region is CASSFGDSSYGYTF. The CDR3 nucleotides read TGCGCCAGCAGCTTCGGGGACAGCAGTTATGGCTACACCTTC.

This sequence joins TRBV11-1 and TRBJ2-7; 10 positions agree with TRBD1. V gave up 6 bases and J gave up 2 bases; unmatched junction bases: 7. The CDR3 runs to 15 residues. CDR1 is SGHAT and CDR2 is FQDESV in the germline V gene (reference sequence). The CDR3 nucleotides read TGTGCCAGCAGAATAGGGGACAGGGGTACCTACGAGCAGTACTTC. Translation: CASRIGDRGTYEQYF.

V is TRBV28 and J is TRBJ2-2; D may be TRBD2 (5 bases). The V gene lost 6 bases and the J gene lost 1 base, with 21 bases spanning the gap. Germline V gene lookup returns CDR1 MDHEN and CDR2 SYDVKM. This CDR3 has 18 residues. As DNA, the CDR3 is TGTGCCAGCAGCCACGGCTTGGGTAGCGACTTGAACACCGGGGAGCTGTTTTTT. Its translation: CASSHGLGSDLNTGELFF.

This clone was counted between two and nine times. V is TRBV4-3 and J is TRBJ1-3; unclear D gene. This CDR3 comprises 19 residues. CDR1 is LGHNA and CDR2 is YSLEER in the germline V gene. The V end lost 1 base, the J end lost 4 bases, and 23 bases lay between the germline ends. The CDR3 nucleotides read TGCGCCAGCAGCCAAGTTCTAGGAACGAATGGGTTCGGGGGAAACACCATATATTTT. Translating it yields CASSQVLGTNGFGGNTIYF.

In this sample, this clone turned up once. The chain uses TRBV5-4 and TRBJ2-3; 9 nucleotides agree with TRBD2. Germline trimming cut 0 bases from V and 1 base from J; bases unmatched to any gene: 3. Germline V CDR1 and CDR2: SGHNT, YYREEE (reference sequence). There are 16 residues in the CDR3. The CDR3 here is CASSLVLAGRTDTQYF. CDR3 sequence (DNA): TGTGCCAGCAGCTTGGTTCTAGCGGGGCGCACAGATACGCAGTATTTT.

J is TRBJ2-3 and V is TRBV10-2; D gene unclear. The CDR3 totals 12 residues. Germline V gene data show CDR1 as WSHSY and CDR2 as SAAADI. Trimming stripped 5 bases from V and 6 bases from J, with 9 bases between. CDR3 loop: CASSQATDTQYF. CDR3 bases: TGCGCCAGCAGTCAGGCCACGGATACGCAGTATTTT.

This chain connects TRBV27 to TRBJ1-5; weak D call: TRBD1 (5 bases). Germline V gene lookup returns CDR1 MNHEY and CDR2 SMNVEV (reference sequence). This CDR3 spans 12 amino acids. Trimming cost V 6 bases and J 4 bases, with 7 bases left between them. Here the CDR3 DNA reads TGTGCCAGCAGGAGACAGAATCAGCCCCAGCATTTT. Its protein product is CASRRQNQPQHF.

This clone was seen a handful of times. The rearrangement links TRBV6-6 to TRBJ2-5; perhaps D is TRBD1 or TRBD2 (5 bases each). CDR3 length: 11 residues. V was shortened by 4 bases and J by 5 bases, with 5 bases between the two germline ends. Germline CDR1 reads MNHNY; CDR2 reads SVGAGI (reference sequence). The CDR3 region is CASSWGETQYF. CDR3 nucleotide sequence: TGTGCCAGCAGTTGGGGGGAGACCCAGTACTTC.

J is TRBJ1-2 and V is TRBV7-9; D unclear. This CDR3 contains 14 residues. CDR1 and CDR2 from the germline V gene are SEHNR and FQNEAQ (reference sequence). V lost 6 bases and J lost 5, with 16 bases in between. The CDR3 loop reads CASSFTTGGYGYTF. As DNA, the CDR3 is TGTGCCAGCAGTTTCACTACGGGAGGTTATGGCTACACCTTC. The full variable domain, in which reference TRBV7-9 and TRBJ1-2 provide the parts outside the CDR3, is DTGVSQNPRHKITKRGQNVTFRCDPISEHNRLYWYRQTLGQGPEFLTYFQNEAQLEKSRLLSDRFSAERPKGSFSTLEIQRTEQGDSAMYLCASSFTTGGYGYTFGSGTRLTVV.

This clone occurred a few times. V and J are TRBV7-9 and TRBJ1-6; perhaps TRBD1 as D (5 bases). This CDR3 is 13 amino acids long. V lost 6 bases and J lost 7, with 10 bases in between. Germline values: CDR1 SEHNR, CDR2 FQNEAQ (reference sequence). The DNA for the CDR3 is TGTGCCAGCAGAGGGGACGGCAATTCACCCCTCCACTTT. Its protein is CASRGDGNSPLHF.

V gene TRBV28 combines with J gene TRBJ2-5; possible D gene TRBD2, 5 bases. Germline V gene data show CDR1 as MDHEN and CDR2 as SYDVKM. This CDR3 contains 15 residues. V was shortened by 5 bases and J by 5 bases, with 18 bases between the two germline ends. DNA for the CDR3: TGTGCCAGCAGTCCTCCAGGACGGGGATCTGAGACCCAGTACTTC. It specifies CASSPPGRGSETQYF.